The 27 T cell receptor beta chains below come from one sample, sequenced in a study of blood T cells in healthy people across ages. PCR was performed a second time for about 6 to 12 cycles using a sample-barcoded 5' primer and a J-beta primer mix. TCRdb ran MiXCR on the 5' RACE reads and lists one entry per CDR3 protein. The data contain more than 800,000 distinct CDR3 sequences, 29% of them singletons. Sequenced material: blood. The receptors were sampled from a woman of 80 years or more in good health.

Only a few counts were recorded for this clonotype. The gene calls are TRBV9 and TRBJ2-2; TRBD1 matches 10 bases. Germline V gene data show CDR1 as SGDLS and CDR2 as YYNGEE. The V gene end was trimmed by 1 base and the J gene end by 5 bases; junction bases not matched to a gene: 5. This CDR3 is built from 16 residues. CDR3 protein: CASSVTGQGHTGELFF. The CDR3, as DNA: TGTGCCAGCAGCGTAACGGGACAGGGGCATACCGGGGAGCTGTTTTTT.

This clonotype was seen many times. The genes are TRBV7-9 and TRBJ1-2; D ambiguous. Germline V gene lookup returns CDR1 SEHNR and CDR2 FQNEAQ (reference sequence). With 5 bases removed from V and 9 bases from J, the gap between germline ends came to 25 bases. This CDR3 region has 16 residues. The CDR3 loop reads CASSDRRQDHFVRYTF. The CDR3 DNA is TGTGCCAGCAGCGACCGGCGGCAGGACCATTTTGTACGCTACACCTTC.

This clonotype was counted at least ten times. The chain employs TRBV4-3 and TRBJ2-1; maybe TRBD1 (5 bases). The V end lost 3 bases, the J end lost 1 base, and 16 bases lay between the germline ends. The CDR3 extends over 17 amino acids. Germline CDR1 and CDR2: LGHNA and YSLEER. The CDR3 sequence: CASSQSPGPASYNEQFF. CDR3 DNA sequence: TGCGCCAGCAGCCAGTCCCCAGGGCCTGCTTCCTACAATGAGCAGTTCTTC.

This clonotype occurred many times. The chain recombines TRBV5-1 with TRBJ2-7, with 13 positions matching TRBD2. TRBJ2-5 explains the end of the DNA better; the J call may be wrong. CDR1 SGHRS and CDR2 YFSETQ come from the germline V gene. This CDR3 comprises 15 residues. The CDR3 DNA follows: TGCGCCAGCAGCTTGCCCACTAGCGGGGGGGCGACCCAGTACTTC. Protein product: CASSLPTSGGATQYF.

To note about this clonotype: A much larger clonotype is one base distant, so this may be a read error. The chain combines TRBV7-2 with TRBJ2-1; D is possibly TRBD2 (5 bases). This CDR3 has 13 amino acids. Germline values: CDR1 SGHTA, CDR2 FQGNSA. As DNA, the CDR3 is TGTGCCAGCAGCTTAAGGACTCCTAATGGGCAGTTCTTC. Translation: CASSLRTPNGQFF.

The chain joins TRBV3-1 to TRBJ2-4; D tentatively fits TRBD1 or TRBD2 (5 bases each). The V and J ends lost 1 base and 6 bases respectively, with 13 bases between them. The CDR3 is 15 residues long. Germline lookup yields CDR1 LGHDT and CDR2 YNNKEL (reference sequence). CDR3 loop: CASSQAPGPLNIQYF. The CDR3 DNA is TGTGCCAGCAGCCAAGCTCCGGGACCTTTAAACATTCAGTACTTC.

This chain joins TRBV3-1 and TRBJ2-5; D gene unclear. Trimming took off 4 bases at V and 0 bases at J, with 9 bases between the two ends. CDR3 length equals 14 residues. Germline CDR1 is LGHDT and CDR2 is YNNKEL (reference sequence). The CDR3 loop reads CASSPPEYQETQYF. The DNA for the CDR3 is TGTGCCAGCAGCCCTCCGGAGTACCAAGAGACCCAGTACTTC.

A single count supports this clonotype. This sequence joins TRBV28 and TRBJ1-3; no clear D gene. Deletions cut 1 base from V and 2 bases from J, with 9 bases between. The length of the CDR3 is 15 residues. Germline CDR1 is MDHEN and CDR2 is SYDVKM. The chain's CDR3 is CASSLLAATGNTIYF. The CDR3 region has the DNA TGTGCCAGCAGTTTATTGGCGGCCACTGGAAACACCATATATTTT. Combining the CDR3 with reference TRBV28 and TRBJ1-3 gives the whole variable domain DVKVTQSSRYLVKRTGEKVFLECVQDMDHENMFWYRQDPGLGLRLIYFSYDVKMKEKGDIPEGYSVSREKKERFSLILESASTNQTSMYLCASSLLAATGNTIYFGEGSWLTVV.

This clonotype was observed many times. The chain recombines TRBV7-9 with TRBJ1-2; D not certain. This CDR3 is built from 13 residues. The V gene's germline CDR1 is SEHNR and CDR2 FQNEAQ (reference sequence). Trimming took 4 bases from V and 4 from J, leaving 10 bases between them. The DNA for the CDR3 is TGTGCCAGCAGCTCTAGTGTTACCTATGGCTACACCTTC. Translating gives CASSSSVTYGYTF.

The genes are TRBV4-3 and TRBJ2-5; 10 bases map to TRBD2. With 1 base clipped from V and 11 bases from J, the junction kept 13 bases outside the gene matches. The CDR3 is 16 residues long. Germline CDR1 LGHNA, CDR2 YSLEER. CDR3 sequence: CASSQGRTSGFNEQYF. The DNA of the CDR3 is TGCGCCAGCAGCCAAGGGAGGACTAGCGGATTCAATGAGCAGTACTTC.

In its sample, this clonotype was seen many times. The rearrangement links TRBV4-1 to TRBJ2-1; D is undetermined. The CDR3 consists of 17 residues. The germline CDR1 and CDR2 sequences are MGHRA and YSYEKL. Trimming stripped 0 bases from V and 4 bases from J, with 16 bases between. The CDR3 DNA sequence: TGCGCCAGCAGCCAAGAGTATCGGCAGAACCTATACAATGAGCAGTTCTTC. Translating gives CASSQEYRQNLYNEQFF.

The J gene is TRBJ1-4, the V gene TRBV7-2; no reliable D call. V was pared by 2 bases and J by 4 bases, with 2 bases between. Germline assignment: CDR1 SGHTA and CDR2 FQGNSA. The CDR3 is 12 residues long. Here the CDR3 DNA reads TGTACCAGCAGCTTACTTAATGAAAAACTGTTTTTT. It is translated as CTSSLLNEKLFF.

Notes on this clonotype: This could be a read error, since a much larger clone is one nucleotide away. The chain carries TRBV7-2 and TRBJ2-1; 7 positions agree with TRBD2. CDR1 is SGHTA, CDR2 FQGNSA, per germline. The CDR3 runs 14 residues. V trimming: 5 bases; J trimming: 6 bases; junction bases outside the gene matches: 7. The CDR3 nucleotides read TGTGCCAGCAGCCAGAGGTGGACTAGCAATGAGCAGTTCTTC. Its translation: CASSQRWTSNEQFF.

This chain joins TRBV7-3 and TRBJ2-3; 13 nucleotides line up with TRBD2. Germline V gives CDR1 SGHTA, CDR2 FQGTGA. The length of the CDR3 is 15 residues. V shed 6 bases, J shed 4 bases, and the junction held 4 bases outside the gene matches. CDR3 coding DNA: TGTGCCAGCAGTCCGGGACTAGCGGGGTCAGATACGCAGTATTTT. Its translation is CASSPGLAGSDTQYF.

Regarding this clonotype: The junction does not match germline at one end; this may be a read error. The V and J genes are TRBV12-3 or TRBV12-4 and TRBJ1-4; unclear D gene. CDR3 length: 13 residues. The CDR3 sequence: CACSLWENEKLFF. For the CDR3, the DNA is TGTGCCTGCAGTTTATGGGAGAATGAAAAACTGTTTTTT.

Of note for this clonotype: It may be a read error: a sequence one base away is much more abundant. The chain recombines TRBV9 with TRBJ2-3; D uncertain. The V gene lost 0 bases and the J gene lost 2 bases, with 7 bases spanning the gap. The CDR3 spans 14 residues. The germline gives CDR1 SGDLS, CDR2 YYNGEE. As DNA, the CDR3 is TGTGCCAGCAGCGTAGTGCAGAACACAGATACGCAGTATTTT. Translating gives CASSVVQNTDTQYF.

This clonotype was recorded once. Given a much more abundant clone one base away, this may be a read error. The J gene is TRBJ2-7, the V gene TRBV6-1; tentatively, D is TRBD1 or TRBD2 (5 bases each). Germline assignment: CDR1 MNHNS and CDR2 SASEGT. The V end was cut by 0 bases, the J end by 2 bases, with 17 bases between. CDR3 size: 17 residues. The CDR3 coding sequence is TGTGCCAGCAGTGAAGCGGGGTTGTGGCAGGGAGCCTACGAGCAGTACTTC. Protein sequence: CASSEAGLWQGAYEQYF.

This clonotype appeared many times. This chain links TRBV5-1 with TRBJ2-3; 7 bases are shared with TRBD2. The trim removed 4 bases at V and 0 bases at J, leaving 2 bases unmatched. CDR3 length: 14 amino acids. In germline, CDR1 is SGHRS, CDR2 YFSETQ. The chain's CDR3 is CASSRGGSTDTQYF. CDR3 nucleotide sequence: TGCGCCAGCAGCAGGGGAGGGAGCACAGATACGCAGTATTTT.

Remarks on this clonotype: Just one base apart from a much larger clone, this may be a read error. This chain links TRBV7-2 with TRBJ2-6; D is possibly TRBD1 (5 bases). This CDR3 comprises 14 residues. CDR1 and CDR2 from the germline V gene are SGHTA and FQGNSA. The CDR3 is CASSPPTGPNVRTF. In DNA, the CDR3 is TGTGCCAGCAGCCCCCCTACAGGCCCAAACGTCCGGACTTTC.

The CDR3 DNA follows: TGTGCCTGGAGTGCACAGGTGGCCAACGTCCTGACTTTC. It codes for CAWSAQVANVLTF. This chain links TRBV30 with TRBJ2-6; TRBD1 might be the D (5 bases). This CDR3 contains 13 residues. Germline loops: CDR1 GTSNPN, CDR2 SVGIG (reference sequence). V was pared by 1 base and J by 6 bases, with 7 bases between.

This clonotype was seen just once. This chain joins TRBV7-6 and TRBJ2-3; a weak D match, TRBD2 (5 bases). The ends were cut back, 4 bases at V and 6 bases at J, with 11 bases in the middle. This CDR3 is built from 13 residues. CDR1 and CDR2 from the germline V gene are SGHVS and FNYEAQ. This chain's CDR3 is CASSSGMGDTQYF. The CDR3 DNA sequence: TGTGCCAGCAGCTCGGGGATGGGGGATACGCAGTATTTT.

This clonotype was found a few times. A read error is possible here, since a much larger clone lies one base away. The chain recombines TRBV7-2 with TRBJ1-2; a possible D gene is TRBD1 (6 bases). Germline lookup yields CDR1 SGHTA and CDR2 FQGNSA. The CDR3 sequence is 14 residues long. CDR3 in DNA: TGTGCCAGCAAATCAGGGGTTGGAGTCTATGGCAACACCTTC. Translation: CASKSGVGVYGNTF.

V gene TRBV6-1 combines with J gene TRBJ2-7; possibly TRBD1 or TRBD2 for D (5 bases each). The CDR3 extends over 15 amino acids. Germline CDR1 and CDR2: MNHNS and SASEGT. Trimming left V 2 bases short and J 0 bases short, with 11 bases between. CDR3 bases: TGTGCCAGCAGTGAACTAGGGACCTCCTCCTACGAGCAGTACTTC. Protein: CASSELGTSSYEQYF.

Here the CDR3 DNA reads TGTGCCAGCAGCCAAGCTTTCGGGGGTTCAGAGACCCAGTACTTC. This codes for CASSQAFGGSETQYF. V is TRBV3-1 and J is TRBJ2-5, with D possibly TRBD2 on 6 matching bases. Germline-derived CDR1 and CDR2 are LGHDT and YNNKEL (reference sequence). V lost 1 base to trimming and J lost 4 bases, with 13 bases between them. The CDR3 contains 15 residues.

In this sample, this clonotype turned up many times. The rearrangement joins TRBV12-3 or TRBV12-4 to TRBJ2-1; 9 positions agree with TRBD1. Trimming removed 2 bases from V and 4 bases from J; junction bases left unmatched: 18. The CDR3 sequence is 20 residues long. CDR3 residues: CASSLFGLRGRTGAYNEQFF. The CDR3 DNA reads TGTGCCAGCAGTTTATTTGGTCTCCGTGGTAGGACAGGGGCGTACAATGAGCAGTTCTTC.

This clonotype was observed a few times. This chain uses TRBV4-2 with TRBJ1-1, with TRBD1 matching 7 bases. Germline values: CDR1 LGHNA, CDR2 YNFKEQ. The junction had 8 bases not matched to a gene; V was cut back by 3 bases and J by 4 bases. The CDR3 loop spans 15 amino acids. The CDR3 coding sequence is TGTGCCAGCAGCCAGCAACGGGCAGGGGGCACTGAAGCTTTCTTT. Translated, it gives CASSQQRAGGTEAFF.

The chain joins TRBV7-2 to TRBJ2-3, with D tentatively TRBD2 (5 bases). With 5 bases removed from V and 5 bases from J, the gap between germline ends came to 14 bases. CDR3 length equals 14 residues. In germline, CDR1 is SGHTA, CDR2 FQGNSA. Here the CDR3 DNA reads TGTGCCAGCAGCCCCTGGGCGGGTAGAGATACGCAGTATTTT. Protein sequence: CASSPWAGRDTQYF.